The 21 T cell receptor beta chains in this list originate from one sample, sequenced in a study of molecular identifiers for immune sequencing clone quantification. TCRdb analysed the PCR reads with MiXCR anew, one entry per CDR3 protein. The sample has more than 550,000 distinct CDR3 sequences; 25% are singletons. Sequencing used naive CD8+ T cells from blood, with Jurkat cell RNA spiked in. Documented subset: FACS-sorted CD8+CD4-CCR7+CD45RA+ naive T cells. The receptors were sampled from a human donor in good health. Some libraries in this study had Jurkat cell RNA spiked in.

This clonotype was counted many times. The CDR3 spells CASSQKQGIEAFF. The CDR3 coding sequence is TGTGCCAGCAGTCAAAAACAGGGGATCGAAGCTTTCTTT. The chain joins TRBV6-2 or TRBV6-3 to TRBJ1-1, with 7 bases identical to TRBD1. V dropped 5 bases and J dropped 8; count of bases not matched to a gene: 8. Germline CDR1 reads MNHEY; CDR2 reads SVGEGT. The CDR3 runs 13 residues.

Of note for this clonotype: Since the CDR3 does not end with the conserved phenylalanine or tryptophan, this likely comes from a read error. V is TRBV13 and J is TRBJ2-3; 12 bases are a match to TRBD2. Trimming cost V 5 bases and J 4 bases; bases outside gene matches: 4. This CDR3 comprises 15 residues. The germline V gene has CDR1 PRHDT and CDR2 FYEKMQ (reference sequence). The DNA of the CDR3 is TGTGCCAGCAGCGCTAGCGGGGGGGCTCCAGATACGCAGTATCTT. It specifies CASSASGGAPDTQYL.

The sample holds many counts of this clonotype. V gene TRBV29-1 combines with J gene TRBJ2-1; TRBD2 agrees at 7 bases. With 6 bases clipped from V and 0 bases from J, the junction kept 8 bases outside the gene matches. CDR1 is SQVTM, CDR2 ANQGSEA, per germline. The CDR3 extends over 15 amino acids. The CDR3: CSVAGLEDSYNEQFF. The DNA for the CDR3 is TGCAGCGTGGCCGGACTAGAGGACTCCTACAATGAGCAGTTCTTC.

The chain carries TRBV7-2 and TRBJ2-7, with unresolved D. V was shortened by 8 bases and J by 0 bases, with 14 bases between the two germline ends. The V gene's germline CDR1 is SGHTA and CDR2 FQGNSA. The CDR3 is made up of 14 amino acids. The CDR3 protein is CASCPVTRSYEQYF. CDR3 nucleotides: TGTGCCAGCTGCCCCGTGACACGCTCCTACGAGCAGTACTTC.

This clonotype has ten or more counts. The genes are TRBV28 and TRBJ2-7, with D possibly being TRBD1 (6 bases). The CDR3 has 12 amino acids. The V and J ends lost 11 bases and 7 bases respectively, with 18 bases between them. The germline V gene has CDR1 MDHEN and CDR2 SYDVKM. The CDR3 DNA is TGTGCCGGCCAGGGGCAGACGGGGGAGCAGTACTTC. Translation gives CAGQGQTGEQYF. Full variable domain (missing parts from reference TRBV28 and TRBJ2-7): DVKVTQSSRYLVKRTGEKVFLECVQDMDHENMFWYRQDPGLGLRLIYFSYDVKMKEKGDIPEGYSVSREKKERFSLILESASTNQTSMYLCAGQGQTGEQYFGPGTRLTVT.

This clonotype was recorded at least ten times. The rearrangement uses TRBV12-3 or TRBV12-4 and TRBJ2-2; D is undetermined. The CDR3 runs to 15 residues. Trimming removed 2 bases at V and 3 bases at J, with 10 bases between. The CDR3 here is CASSLSGLDTGELFF. Here the CDR3 DNA reads TGTGCCAGCAGTTTATCCGGGCTCGACACCGGGGAGCTGTTTTTT.

This clonotype was found a few times. V and J are TRBV6-5 and TRBJ2-7; the D gene is possibly TRBD1 (5 bases). Trimming took off 2 bases at V and 6 bases at J, with 11 bases between the two ends. The CDR3 extends over 13 amino acids. CDR1 and CDR2 (germline): MNHEY, SVGAGI. The CDR3 spells CASSYLGVGEQYF. CDR3 DNA sequence: TGTGCCAGCAGTTACCTAGGGGTAGGCGAGCAGTACTTC.

This clonotype was counted a few times. The chain is built from TRBV6-5 and TRBJ2-7; D not resolved. V was cut by 5 bases and J by 5 bases, with 19 bases left in between. The CDR3 contains 15 residues. CDR1 MNHEY and CDR2 SVGAGI come from the germline V gene. CDR3 DNA sequence: TGTGCCAGCAGTCTGACTGGGGTGTACGTGGACGAGCAGTACTTC. The encoded protein is CASSLTGVYVDEQYF.

In this sample, this clonotype turned up a few times. At one boundary the junction diverges from the germline segment, which might be a read error. The chain couples TRBV9 to TRBJ2-3; tentatively, D is TRBD2 (5 bases). CDR1 is SGDLS and CDR2 is YYNGEE in the germline V gene. The CDR3 has 13 amino acids. The CDR3 coding sequence is TGTGCCGGCAGCGTAGAGGGAGCAGATACGCAGTATTTT. This sequence encodes CAGSVEGADTQYF.

This chain links TRBV4-1 with TRBJ2-7; D remains ambiguous. V was pared by 1 base and J by 3 bases, with 13 bases between. CDR1 and CDR2 (germline): MGHRA, YSYEKL. This CDR3 is 15 amino acids long. The chain's CDR3 is CASSQARSSYYEQYF. DNA for the CDR3: TGCGCCAGCAGCCAAGCTCGATCCAGCTACTACGAGCAGTACTTC.

The chain carries TRBV19 and TRBJ1-5; TRBD1 matches 8 bases. J was trimmed by 4 bases and V by 2 bases; bases with no gene match: 4. CDR1 LNHDA and CDR2 SQIVND come from the germline V gene (reference sequence). The CDR3 sequence is 15 residues long. The CDR3 DNA follows: TGTGCCAGTAGTATATATCACAGGGGGAATCAGCCCCAGCATTTT. It is translated as CASSIYHRGNQPQHF.

The chain carries TRBV5-6 and TRBJ2-7, with D possibly TRBD1 on 5 matching bases. The CDR3 contains 14 residues. V was trimmed by 2 bases and J by 6 bases, leaving 15 bases between them. The germline V gene encodes CDR1 SGHDT and CDR2 YYEEEE. CDR3 loop: CASSFGRVHFEQYF. The CDR3, as DNA: TGTGCCAGCAGCTTCGGCAGGGTCCACTTCGAGCAGTACTTC.

This clonotype was observed at least ten times. The chain employs TRBV19 and TRBJ2-7, with D possibly being TRBD2 (5 bases). Trimming stripped 3 bases from V and 4 bases from J, with 13 bases between. Germline CDR1 is LNHDA and CDR2 is SQIVND (reference sequence). This CDR3 has 14 amino acids. This chain's CDR3 is CASSIGTGSYEQYF. Written as DNA, the CDR3 is TGTGCCAGTAGTATCGGAACGGGAAGTTACGAGCAGTACTTC.

This clonotype was counted a few times. The chain links TRBV4-1 to TRBJ1-1; the D gene is possibly TRBD1 (5 bases). CDR3 length: 15 residues. Germline V gene sequence: CDR1 MGHRA, CDR2 YSYEKL. V lost 3 bases and J 6 bases, leaving 17 bases between the germline ends. The CDR3 DNA follows: TGCGCCAGCAGCCAGGCCAGGGCAGGGAGGCCTGAAGCTTTCTTT. It codes for CASSQARAGRPEAFF.

This clonotype was seen a handful of times. The V call is TRBV28, the J call TRBJ2-7; 9 nucleotides align to TRBD1. This CDR3 spans 15 amino acids. V shed 5 bases, J shed 7 bases, and the junction held 12 bases outside the gene matches. Looked up from germline, CDR1 is MDHEN and CDR2 is SYDVKM. CDR3 DNA sequence: TGTGCCAGCAGTGACCCGACAGGGGGTTGGGGGGAGCAGTACTTC. Translation: CASSDPTGGWGEQYF.

This clonotype was detected many times. This sequence joins TRBV7-9 and TRBJ1-4; maybe TRBD1 (5 bases). This CDR3 is 15 amino acids long. Trimming removed 10 bases from V and 3 bases from J, with 18 bases in between. Per the germline V gene, CDR1 is SEHNR and CDR2 is FQNEAQ (reference sequence). This chain's CDR3 is CATRKGQGPNEKLFF. CDR3 nucleotides: TGTGCCACCCGCAAAGGGCAGGGACCTAATGAAAAACTGTTTTTT.

V gene TRBV3-1 combines with J gene TRBJ2-2; TRBD2 matches at 10 bases. CDR1 LGHDT and CDR2 YNNKEL come from the germline V gene (reference sequence). Losses at the gene ends were 4 bases for V and 7 bases for J; bases not matched to a gene: 9. The CDR3 runs to 16 residues. The CDR3 DNA reads TGTGCCAGCAGCCGTCCCAGCGGGAGGGTTGACGGGGAGCTGTTTTTT. Translation gives CASSRPSGRVDGELFF.

This clonotype was counted at least ten times. J is TRBJ1-2 and V is TRBV19; D unclear. Germline CDR1 LNHDA, CDR2 SQIVND (reference sequence). Trimming stripped 3 bases from V and 4 bases from J, with 9 bases between. This CDR3 is built from 13 residues. The DNA of the CDR3 is TGTGCCAGTAGTATGGCGCTTTTCTATGGCTACACCTTC. This encodes CASSMALFYGYTF.

This clonotype was recorded a few times. Given a much more abundant clone one base away, this may be a read error. The CDR3 does not end in the conserved phenylalanine or tryptophan, so this is likely a read error. The CDR3 loop reads CSVGHRNTDTQYL. DNA of the CDR3: TGCAGCGTTGGGCACAGGAACACAGATACGCAGTATCTT. The chain combines TRBV29-1 with TRBJ2-3; a possible D gene is TRBD1 (5 bases). The CDR3 extends over 13 amino acids. With 4 bases removed from V and 2 bases from J, the gap between germline ends came to 10 bases. Germline lookup yields CDR1 SQVTM and CDR2 ANQGSEA.

As to this clonotype: A much larger clone lies a single base off, so this may be a read error. The CDR3 reads CASSPPGGEPQYF. DNA of the CDR3: TGCGCCAGCAGCCCGCCTGGGGGAGAGCCCCAGTACTTC. V is TRBV4-3 and J is TRBJ2-5; D is tentatively TRBD1 or TRBD2 (5 bases each). The CDR3 totals 13 residues. CDR1 is LGHNA, CDR2 YSLEER, per germline.

A few counts support this clonotype. J is TRBJ2-1 and V is TRBV4-1; D unclear. CDR3 size: 16 residues. With 0 bases removed from V and 2 bases from J, the gap between germline ends came to 11 bases. Germline CDR1 and CDR2: MGHRA and YSYEKL. This chain's CDR3 is CASSQENLGAYNEQFF. DNA for the CDR3: TGCGCCAGCAGCCAAGAGAACCTTGGGGCCTACAATGAGCAGTTCTTC.